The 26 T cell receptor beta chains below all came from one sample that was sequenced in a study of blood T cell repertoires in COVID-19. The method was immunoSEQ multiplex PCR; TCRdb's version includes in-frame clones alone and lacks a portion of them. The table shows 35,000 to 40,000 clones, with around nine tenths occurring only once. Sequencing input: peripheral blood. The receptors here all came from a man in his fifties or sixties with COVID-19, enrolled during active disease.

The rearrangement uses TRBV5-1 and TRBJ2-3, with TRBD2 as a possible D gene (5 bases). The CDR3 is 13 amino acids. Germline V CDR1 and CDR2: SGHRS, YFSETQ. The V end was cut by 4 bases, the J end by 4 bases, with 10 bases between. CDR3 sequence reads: CASSRFSADTQYF. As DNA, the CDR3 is TGCGCCAGCAGCAGGTTTAGCGCAGATACGCAGTATTTT.

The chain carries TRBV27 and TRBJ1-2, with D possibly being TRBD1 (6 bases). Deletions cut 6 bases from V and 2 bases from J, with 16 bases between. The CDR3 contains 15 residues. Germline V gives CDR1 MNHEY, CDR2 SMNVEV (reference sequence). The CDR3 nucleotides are TGTGCCAGCAGCCTTAGCGGGGGGCGAAACTATGGCTACACCTTC. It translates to CASSLSGGRNYGYTF.

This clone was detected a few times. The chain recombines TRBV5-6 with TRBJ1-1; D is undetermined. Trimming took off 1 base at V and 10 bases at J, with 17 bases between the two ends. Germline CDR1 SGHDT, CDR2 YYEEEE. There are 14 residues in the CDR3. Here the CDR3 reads CASSLISVHRRAFF. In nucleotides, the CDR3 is TGTGCCAGCAGCTTGATTTCTGTACACCGCAGAGCTTTCTTT.

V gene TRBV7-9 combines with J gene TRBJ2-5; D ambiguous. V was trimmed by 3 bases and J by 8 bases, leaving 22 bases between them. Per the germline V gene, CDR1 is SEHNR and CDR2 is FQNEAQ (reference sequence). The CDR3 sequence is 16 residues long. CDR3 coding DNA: TGTGCCAGCAGCTTCGGGTGGTCGGCATCGGTCCATACCCAGTACTTC. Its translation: CASSFGWSASVHTQYF.

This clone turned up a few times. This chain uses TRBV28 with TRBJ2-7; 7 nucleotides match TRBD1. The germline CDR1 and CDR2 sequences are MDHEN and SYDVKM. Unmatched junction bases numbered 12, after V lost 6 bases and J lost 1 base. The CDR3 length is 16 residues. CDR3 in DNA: TGTGCCAGCAGCTCACTGCCGGGACAGAGATCCTACGAGCAGTACTTC. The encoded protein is CASSSLPGQRSYEQYF. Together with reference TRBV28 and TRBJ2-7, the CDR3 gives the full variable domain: DVKVTQSSRYLVKRTGEKVFLECVQDMDHENMFWYRQDPGLGLRLIYFSYDVKMKEKGDIPEGYSVSREKKERFSLILESASTNQTSMYLCASSSLPGQRSYEQYFGPGTRLTVT.

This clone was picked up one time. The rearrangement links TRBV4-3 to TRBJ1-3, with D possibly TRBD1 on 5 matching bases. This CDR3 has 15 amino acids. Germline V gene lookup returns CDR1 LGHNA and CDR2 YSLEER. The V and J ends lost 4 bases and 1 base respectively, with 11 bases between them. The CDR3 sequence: CASSLDRGSGNTIYF. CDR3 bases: TGCGCCAGCAGCCTTGACCGGGGGTCTGGAAACACCATATATTTT.

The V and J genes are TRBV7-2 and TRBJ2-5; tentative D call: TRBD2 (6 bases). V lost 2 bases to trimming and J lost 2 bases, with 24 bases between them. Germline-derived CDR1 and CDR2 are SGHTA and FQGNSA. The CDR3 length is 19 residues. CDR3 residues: CASSLRPSVLLVTQETQYF. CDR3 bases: TGTGCCAGCAGCTTACGGCCTAGCGTTCTCCTAGTAACTCAAGAGACCCAGTACTTC.

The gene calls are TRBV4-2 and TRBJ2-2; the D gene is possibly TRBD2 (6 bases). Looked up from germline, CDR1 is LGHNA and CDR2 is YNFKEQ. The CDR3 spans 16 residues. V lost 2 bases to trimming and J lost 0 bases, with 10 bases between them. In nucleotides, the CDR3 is TGTGCCAGCAGCCAACTCCCGGGAGCGAACACCGGGGAGCTGTTTTTT. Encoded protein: CASSQLPGANTGELFF.

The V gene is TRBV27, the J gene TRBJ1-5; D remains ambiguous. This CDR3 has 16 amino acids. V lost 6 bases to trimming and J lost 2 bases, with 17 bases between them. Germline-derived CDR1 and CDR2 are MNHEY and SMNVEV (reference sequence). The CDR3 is CASRARTNHGNQPQHF. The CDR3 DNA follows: TGTGCCAGCAGAGCTCGTACCAATCATGGCAATCAGCCCCAGCATTTT.

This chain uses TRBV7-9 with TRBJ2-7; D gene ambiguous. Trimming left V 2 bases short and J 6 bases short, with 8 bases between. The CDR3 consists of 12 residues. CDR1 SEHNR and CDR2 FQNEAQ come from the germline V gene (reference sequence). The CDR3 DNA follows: TGTGCCAGCAGCTTAAGTGACACCGAGCAGTACTTC. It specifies CASSLSDTEQYF. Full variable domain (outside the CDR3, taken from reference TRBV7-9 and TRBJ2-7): DTGVSQNPRHKITKRGQNVTFRCDPISEHNRLYWYRQTLGQGPEFLTYFQNEAQLEKSRLLSDRFSAERPKGSFSTLEIQRTEQGDSAMYLCASSLSDTEQYFGPGTRLTVT.

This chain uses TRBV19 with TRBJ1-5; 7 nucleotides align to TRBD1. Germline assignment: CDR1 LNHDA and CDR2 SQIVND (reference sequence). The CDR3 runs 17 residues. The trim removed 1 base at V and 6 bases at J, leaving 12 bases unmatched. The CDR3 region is CASSIAPTGQVGQPQHF. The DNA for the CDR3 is TGTGCCAGTAGTATAGCGCCGACAGGGCAAGTAGGTCAGCCCCAGCATTTT.

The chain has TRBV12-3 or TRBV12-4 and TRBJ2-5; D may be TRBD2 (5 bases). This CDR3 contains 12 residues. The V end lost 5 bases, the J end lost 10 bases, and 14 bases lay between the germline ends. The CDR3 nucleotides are TGTGCCAGCAGTCCGAGGACTTCTGGCCAGTACTTC. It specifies CASSPRTSGQYF.

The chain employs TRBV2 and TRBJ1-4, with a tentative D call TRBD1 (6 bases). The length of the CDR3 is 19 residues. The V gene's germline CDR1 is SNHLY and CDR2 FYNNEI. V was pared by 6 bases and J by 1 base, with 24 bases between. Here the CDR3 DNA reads TGTGCCAGCAGGACCCCCGGCGGGGGCCTTGGGGTAACTAATGAAAAACTGTTTTTT. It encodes CASRTPGGGLGVTNEKLFF.

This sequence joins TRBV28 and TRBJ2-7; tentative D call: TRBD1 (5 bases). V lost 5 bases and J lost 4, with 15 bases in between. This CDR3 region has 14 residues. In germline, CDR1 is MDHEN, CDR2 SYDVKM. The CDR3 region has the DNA TGTGCCAGCAGTCCCCGAAGGGGTTATTACGAGCAGTACTTC. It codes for CASSPRRGYYEQYF.

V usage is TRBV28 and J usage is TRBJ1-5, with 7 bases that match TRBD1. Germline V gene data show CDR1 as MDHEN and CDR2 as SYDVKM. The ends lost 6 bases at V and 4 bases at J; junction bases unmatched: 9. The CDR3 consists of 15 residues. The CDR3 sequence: CASSSYDRANQPQHF. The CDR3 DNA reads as TGTGCCAGCAGCTCTTATGACAGGGCAAATCAGCCCCAGCATTTT.

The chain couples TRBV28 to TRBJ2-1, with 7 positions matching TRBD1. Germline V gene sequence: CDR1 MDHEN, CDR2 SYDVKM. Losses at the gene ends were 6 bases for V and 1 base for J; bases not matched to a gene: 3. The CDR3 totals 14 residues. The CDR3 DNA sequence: TGTGCCAGCAGCCCAGGGGGATCCTACAATGAGCAGTTCTTC. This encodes CASSPGGSYNEQFF.

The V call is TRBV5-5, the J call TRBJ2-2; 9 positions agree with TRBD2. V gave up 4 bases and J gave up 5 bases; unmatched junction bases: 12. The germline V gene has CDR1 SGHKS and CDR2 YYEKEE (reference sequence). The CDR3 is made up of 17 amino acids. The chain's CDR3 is CASSKGPTSGGTGELFF. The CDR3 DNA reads TGTGCCAGCAGCAAAGGTCCGACTAGCGGAGGAACCGGGGAGCTGTTTTTT. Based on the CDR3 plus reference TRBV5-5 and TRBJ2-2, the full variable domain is DAGVTQSPTHLIKTRGQQVTLRCSPISGHKSVSWYQQVLGQGPQFIFQYYEKEERGRGNFPDRFSARQFPNYSSELNVNALLLGDSALYLCASSKGPTSGGTGELFFGEGSRLTVL.

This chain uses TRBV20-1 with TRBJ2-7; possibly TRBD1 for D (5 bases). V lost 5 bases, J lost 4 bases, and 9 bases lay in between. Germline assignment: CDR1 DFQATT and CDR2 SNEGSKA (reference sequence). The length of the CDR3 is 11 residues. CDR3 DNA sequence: TGCAGTGCTCCTCAGGGTTACGAGCAGTACTTC. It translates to CSAPQGYEQYF.

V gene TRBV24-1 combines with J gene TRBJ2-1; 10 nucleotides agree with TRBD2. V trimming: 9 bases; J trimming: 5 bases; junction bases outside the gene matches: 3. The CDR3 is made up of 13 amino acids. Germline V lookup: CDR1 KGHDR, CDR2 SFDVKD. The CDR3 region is CATGTSDNNEQFF. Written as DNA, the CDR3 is TGTGCCACCGGGACTAGCGACAACAATGAGCAGTTCTTC.

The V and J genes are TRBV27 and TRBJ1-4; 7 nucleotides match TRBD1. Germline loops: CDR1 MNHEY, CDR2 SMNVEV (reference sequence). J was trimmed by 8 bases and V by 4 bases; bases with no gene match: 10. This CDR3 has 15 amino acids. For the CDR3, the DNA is TGTGCCAGCAGTTCGCTGGGGACAGAAGCCGAAAAACTGTTTTTT. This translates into CASSSLGTEAEKLFF. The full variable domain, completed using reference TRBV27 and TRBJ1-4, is EAQVTQNPRYLITVTGKKLTVTCSQNMNHEYMSWYRQDPGLGLRQIYYSMNVEVTDKGDVPEGYKVSRKEKRNFPLILESPSPNQTSLYFCASSSLGTEAEKLFFGSGTQLSVL.

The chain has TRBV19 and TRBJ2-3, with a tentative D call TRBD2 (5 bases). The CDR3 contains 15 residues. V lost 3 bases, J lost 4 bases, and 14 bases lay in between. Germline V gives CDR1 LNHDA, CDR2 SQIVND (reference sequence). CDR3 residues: CASSIAGVEADTQYF. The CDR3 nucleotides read TGTGCCAGTAGTATCGCCGGGGTAGAGGCAGATACGCAGTATTTT.

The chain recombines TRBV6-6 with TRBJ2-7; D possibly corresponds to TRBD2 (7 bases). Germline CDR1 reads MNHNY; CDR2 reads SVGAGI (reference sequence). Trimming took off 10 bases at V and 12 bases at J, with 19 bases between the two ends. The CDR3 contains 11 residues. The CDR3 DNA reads TGTGCCACCCGGGGAGGGGGAATCTGGTACTTC. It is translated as CATRGGGIWYF.

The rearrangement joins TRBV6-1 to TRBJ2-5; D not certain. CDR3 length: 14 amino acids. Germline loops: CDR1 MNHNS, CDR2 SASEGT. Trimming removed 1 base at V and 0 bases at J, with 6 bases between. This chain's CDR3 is CASSEGDYQETQYF. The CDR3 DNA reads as TGTGCCAGCAGTGAAGGAGATTACCAAGAGACCCAGTACTTC.

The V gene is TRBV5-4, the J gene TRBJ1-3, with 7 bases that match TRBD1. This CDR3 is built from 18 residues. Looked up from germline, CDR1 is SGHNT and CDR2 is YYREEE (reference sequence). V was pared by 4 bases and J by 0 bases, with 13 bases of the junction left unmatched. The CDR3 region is CASSPAVGTAISGNTIYF. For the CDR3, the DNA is TGTGCCAGCAGCCCCGCGGTCGGGACAGCCATCTCTGGAAACACCATATATTTT.

CDR3 protein: CASSVALGGSSPLHF. CDR3 bases: TGTGCCAGTAGCGTCGCACTAGGTGGGTCTTCACCCCTCCACTTT. The rearrangement links TRBV19 to TRBJ1-6; no definite D call. The V gene's germline CDR1 is LNHDA and CDR2 SQIVND (reference sequence). With 6 bases removed from V and 9 bases from J, the gap between germline ends came to 18 bases. This CDR3 is built from 15 residues.

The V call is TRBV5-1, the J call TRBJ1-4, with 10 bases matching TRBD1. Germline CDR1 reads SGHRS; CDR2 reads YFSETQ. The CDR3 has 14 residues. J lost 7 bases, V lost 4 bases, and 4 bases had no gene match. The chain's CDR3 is CASSQTGGSEKLFF. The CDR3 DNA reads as TGCGCCAGCAGCCAGACAGGGGGCTCTGAAAAACTGTTTTTT.